This T cell receptor (beta chain) emerged from a study of radiotherapy plus CTLA-4 blockade in lung cancer. Study findings and constraints: With interferon-beta, early dynamics of blood T cell clones were reported to best predict response. Expansion of tumor-derived TCR clones was observed in blood after radiotherapy plus ipilimumab.

With regard to this clone: No antigen is known for it.

CDR3 size: 14 residues. CDR1 and CDR2 (germline): SEHNR, FQNEAQ (reference sequence). With 3 bases clipped from V and 7 bases from J, the junction kept 5 bases outside the gene matches. The study gave focal radiation plus ipilimumab CTLA-4 blockade to patients with chemo-refractory metastatic non-small-cell lung cancer. TCRdb's copy holds only in-frame clones and misses some; the assay was immunoSEQ multiplex PCR. The sample has about 28,000 clones, approximately 81% seen once. This specimen was peripheral blood, taken from a patient treated with radiotherapy plus ipilimumab. The receptor was isolated from a human donor with non-small cell lung cancer that progressed on radiotherapy plus ipilimumab. The chain employs TRBV7-9 and TRBJ2-7, with 11 bases that match TRBD1. In nucleotides, the CDR3 is TGTGCCAGCAGCTTGGGACAGGGGGAGTTAGAGCAGTACTTC. Translation gives CASSLGQGELEQYF.